This record looks at one T cell receptor beta chain sequence and its context. This specimen comes from a study of blood T cell repertoires in COVID-19. Study context: Specimens from acute and convalescent COVID-19 originated in the United States, Italy and Spain. T cells, B-cell-depleted T cells, or PBMCs supplied cDNA or gDNA.

Study processing details: Amplification of reference gene primers was used by the study to estimate nucleated cell counts. TCRdb's table, derived via immunoSEQ multiplex PCR, lists solely in-frame clones and lacks some. D and trimming come from the DNA, and the V and J calls and clone size come from that table. The sample has approximately 140,000 clones, about 85% seen once. The V gene lost 8 bases and the J gene lost 0 bases, with 14 bases spanning the gap. This CDR3 comprises 16 residues. Germline V gene sequence: CDR1 WSHSY, CDR2 SAAADI. J is TRBJ1-6 and V is TRBV10-2, with D possibly TRBD1 on 5 matching bases. The TCR comes from a man in his forties or fifties with active or convalescent COVID-19. The sample consisted of peripheral blood. CDR3 bases: TGCGCCAGCTGCAGACAGCCAAGCTCCTATAATTCACCCCTCCACTTT. Its protein product is CASCRQPSSYNSPLHF.